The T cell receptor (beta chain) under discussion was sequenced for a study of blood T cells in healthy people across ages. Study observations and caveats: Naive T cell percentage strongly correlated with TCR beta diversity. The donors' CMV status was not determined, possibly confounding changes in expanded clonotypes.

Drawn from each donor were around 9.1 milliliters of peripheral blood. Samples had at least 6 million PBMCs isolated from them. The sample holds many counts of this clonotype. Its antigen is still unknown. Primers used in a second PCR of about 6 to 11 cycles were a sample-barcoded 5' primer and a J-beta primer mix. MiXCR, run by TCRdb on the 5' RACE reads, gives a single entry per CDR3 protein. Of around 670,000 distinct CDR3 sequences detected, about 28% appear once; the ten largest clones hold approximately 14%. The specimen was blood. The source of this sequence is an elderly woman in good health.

CDR3 nucleotides: TGCAGTGTTCCTAGCGGGAGCACAGATACGCAGTATTTT. It yields the protein CSVPSGSTDTQYF. The genes are TRBV20-1 and TRBJ2-3, with TRBD2 identical over 8 bases. CDR1 DFQATT and CDR2 SNEGSKA come from the germline V gene (reference sequence). V was pared by 7 bases and J by 0 bases, with 3 bases of the junction left unmatched. This CDR3 has 13 amino acids.